This T cell receptor (beta chain) derives from a study of T cells in Graves' hyperthyroidism and ophthalmopathy. Study conclusions and caveats: A 13 V-J signature model discriminated ophthalmopathy versus stable hyperthyroidism.

Amplified TCR beta CDR3 regions came from RNA transcripts. HTBI primers were used for first-round RT-PCR of the TCR CDR3. TCRdb re-analysed the multiplex PCR reads in MiXCR, keeping a single row per CDR3 protein. The data show around 560,000 distinct CDR3 sequences, 16% seen once. Stable disease denoted Graves' hyperthyroidism without ophthalmopathy progression within 18 months. Worth noting for this clonotype: No antigen is known for it. This clone may be a read error of a much larger clone one base away.

This CDR3 region has 16 residues. Germline lookup yields CDR1 KGHDR and CDR2 SFDVKD. The sequencing input was blood. The chain couples TRBV24-1 to TRBJ2-5; D remains unclear. The sequence was collected from a woman between 18 and 29 years old with Graves' hyperthyroidism. CDR3 sequence reads: CVTSDVAGEAQETQYF. Written as DNA, the CDR3 is TGTGTCACCAGTGATGTGGCAGGAGAGGCGCAAGAGACCCAGTACTTC.